The rows below give T cell receptor beta chains drawn from one sample of a study of shared T cell receptors in the human thymus. Sequenced by immunoSEQ multiplex PCR; TCRdb stores in-frame clones only, minus some. The data contain about 380,000 clones, roughly 94% of them singletons. The sample comprised thymocytes. The receptors here all came from a human donor. CDR3s include the opening cysteine and the closing phenylalanine or tryptophan. The D gene is left open where the match is weak.

J: TRBJ2-7
V: TRBV27
D: .
CDR3: CASSFKDNYEQYF

J: TRBJ2-7
V: TRBV5-6
D: .
CDR3: CASSPSASTNPLYEQYF

J: TRBJ2-3
V: TRBV7-3
D: .
CDR3: CASSPRDTQYF

J: TRBJ2-1
V: TRBV2
D: .
CDR3: CASSWREMVHNEQFF

J: TRBJ2-1
V: TRBV27
D: TRBD2
CDR3: CASSHLDGGRACEQFF

J: TRBJ2-5
V: TRBV6-4
D: .
CDR3: CASSDIRAAGYF

J: TRBJ2-6
V: TRBV27
D: .
CDR3: CASKGHSGANVLTF

J: TRBJ2-5
V: TRBV20-1
D: .
CDR3: CSARRETQYF

J: TRBJ2-1
V: TRBV5-4
D: TRBD2
CDR3: CASSLSGSSGRAFYNEQFF

J: TRBJ1-5
V: TRBV6-6
D: .
CDR3: CASRSLYSNQPQHF

J: TRBJ1-1
V: TRBV5-1
D: .
CDR3: CASSNNRSSNTEAFF

J: TRBJ2-7
V: TRBV27
D: TRBD1
CDR3: CASSPLNRGTSYEQYF

J: TRBJ1-3
V: TRBV5-6
D: .
CDR3: CASSLKQGGGNTIYF

J: TRBJ2-1
V: TRBV7-9
D: .
CDR3: CASRHNREQFF

J: TRBJ2-3
V: TRBV7-8
D: .
CDR3: CASSFLRTFGGTDTQYF

J: TRBJ1-3
V: TRBV2
D: .
CDR3: CASSATPLTAGNTIYF

J: TRBJ2-7
V: TRBV6-1
D: TRBD2
CDR3: CASSGRSGRTSYEQYF

J: TRBJ2-1
V: TRBV5-5
D: .
CDR3: CASSLGGTSTTNEQFF

J: TRBJ2-5
V: TRBV7-3
D: .
CDR3: CASSLTKTSQETQYF

J: TRBJ2-7
V: TRBV11-3
D: TRBD2
CDR3: CASSWGGQPYEQYF

J: TRBJ2-1
V: TRBV28
D: TRBD2
CDR3: CASSLWTSGSGGEQFF

J: TRBJ2-7
V: TRBV7-2
D: .
CDR3: CASSSRNSYEQYF

J: TRBJ2-1
V: TRBV18
D: .
CDR3: CASSGTVRSTNEQFF

J: TRBJ2-1
V: TRBV18
D: .
CDR3: CASSPPPGGEVFF

J: TRBJ1-4
V: TRBV7-6
D: .
CDR3: CASSLESGYRVYRKLFF

J: TRBJ1-4
V: TRBV28
D: .
CDR3: CASSSISGRTGLPFAATNEKLFF

J: TRBJ2-1
V: TRBV19
D: TRBD2
CDR3: CASSMGLAGYNEQFF

J: TRBJ1-5
V: TRBV28
D: .
CDR3: CASNTRVTQHF

J: TRBJ2-3
V: TRBV20-1
D: .
CDR3: CRVSVGDTQYF

J: TRBJ2-1
V: TRBV7-9
D: TRBD2
CDR3: CASSLVAGFDEQFF

J: TRBJ2-2
V: TRBV14
D: .
CDR3: CASSPTKGLNTGELFF

J: TRBJ2-3
V: TRBV6-1
D: .
CDR3: CASSEEAAWDTQYF

J: TRBJ2-7
V: TRBV28
D: .
CDR3: CASSLWLYSGEQYF

J: TRBJ2-5
V: TRBV7-9
D: .
CDR3: CASSRSRQGRETQYF

J: TRBJ2-7
V: TRBV7-2
D: TRBD1
CDR3: CASSLGDRNSYEQYF

J: TRBJ2-7
V: TRBV28
D: .
CDR3: CASSPPGLLDYEQYF

J: TRBJ2-7
V: TRBV28
D: .
CDR3: CASSLSGEWALYEQYF

J: TRBJ2-7
V: TRBV28
D: .
CDR3: CACRQGWDEQYF

J: TRBJ1-1
V: TRBV4-2
D: TRBD1
CDR3: CASSQVGTGGTEAFF

J: TRBJ1-2
V: TRBV28
D: .
CDR3: CASSYTALYTF

J: TRBJ1-5
V: TRBV27
D: .
CDR3: CASRGGAPNQPQHF

J: TRBJ2-3
V: TRBV2
D: TRBD2
CDR3: CASRTGLAGLADTQYF

J: TRBJ2-1
V: TRBV4-1
D: .
CDR3: CASSQVLLPISYNEQFF

J: TRBJ1-5
V: TRBV2
D: TRBD1
CDR3: CASSLSLTGTGGHIGGPQHF

J: TRBJ1-3
V: TRBV9
D: .
CDR3: CASSVEKLSGNTIYF

J: TRBJ2-7
V: TRBV29-1
D: TRBD1
CDR3: CSVVGTAIYEQYF

J: TRBJ1-2
V: TRBV7-6
D: TRBD1
CDR3: CASSNQGDRMGGYTF

J: TRBJ2-5
V: TRBV16
D: .
CDR3: CASSQIPGPETQYF

J: TRBJ2-7
V: TRBV5-4
D: TRBD1
CDR3: CAAGQGGDEQYF

J: TRBJ1-1
V: TRBV6-5
D: .
CDR3: CASSYSSGVLTEAFF

J: TRBJ1-3
V: TRBV7-2
D: .
CDR3: CASSPYRGRAHSGNTIYF

J: TRBJ1-1
V: TRBV6-1
D: .
CDR3: CASSELRALANTEAFF

J: TRBJ2-7
V: TRBV28
D: TRBD1
CDR3: CASSFRDRGCHEQYF

J: TRBJ2-7
V: TRBV6-6
D: .
CDR3: CASSYPPYEQYF